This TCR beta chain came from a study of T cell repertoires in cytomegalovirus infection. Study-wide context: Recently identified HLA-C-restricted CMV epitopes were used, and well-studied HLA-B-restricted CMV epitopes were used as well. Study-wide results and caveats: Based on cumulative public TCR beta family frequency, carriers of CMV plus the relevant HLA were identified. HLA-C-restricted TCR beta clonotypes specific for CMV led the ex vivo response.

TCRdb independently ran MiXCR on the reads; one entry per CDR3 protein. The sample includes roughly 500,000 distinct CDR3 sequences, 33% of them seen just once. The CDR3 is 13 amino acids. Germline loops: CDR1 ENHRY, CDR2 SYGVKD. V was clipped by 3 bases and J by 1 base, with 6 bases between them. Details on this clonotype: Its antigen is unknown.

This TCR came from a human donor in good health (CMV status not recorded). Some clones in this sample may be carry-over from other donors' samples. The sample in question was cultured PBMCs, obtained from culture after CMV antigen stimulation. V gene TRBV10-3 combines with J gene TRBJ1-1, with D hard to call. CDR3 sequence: CAISDTGNTEAFF. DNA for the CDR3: TGTGCCATCAGTGACACCGGGAACACTGAAGCTTTCTTT.